A selection of T cell receptor beta chains follows, all from one sample in a study of regulatory T cells in long-lasting Graves disease. MiXCR, run by TCRdb on the multiplex PCR reads, gives a single entry per CDR3 protein. This sample yields 680,000 or so distinct CDR3 sequences, of which roughly 15% are seen a single time; 15% to 20% belongs to the top ten. These data are also associated with another study on T cells in Graves' hyperthyroidism and ophthalmopathy.

Here the sequenced sample was peripheral blood mononuclear cells (PBMCs), taken at new diagnosis, from a patient treated with antithyroid drugs. The receptors shown here come from a woman younger than 45 with Graves disease. Each CDR3 is given with its conserved first and last residue. A D gene is named only where the DNA matches it firmly. Only some rows state a clone size, as once, few, many or a class for expanded clones.

V gene,D gene,J gene,clone size,CDR3 protein,CDR3 DNA
TRBV5-5,TRBD1,TRBJ2-7,.,CASSLGQGEDEQYF,TGTGCCAGCAGCTTGGGACAGGGGGAGGACGAGCAGTACTTC
TRBV29-1,.,TRBJ1-2,many,CSVLVGQTLGYTF,TGCAGCGTTTTAGTAGGGCAGACTCTAGGCTACACCTTC
TRBV9,TRBD2,TRBJ2-1,once,CASSVGSGGGTYNEQFF,TGTGCCAGCAGTGTGGGTAGCGGGGGGGGCACCTACAATGAGCAGTTCTTC
TRBV28,.,TRBJ2-7,.,CASSFFGRQYFRQYF,TGTGCCAGCAGTTTTTTTGGGCGTCAATACTTTCGGCAGTACTTC
TRBV5-1,TRBD1,TRBJ1-2,many,CASSLETGSYGYTF,TGCGCCAGCAGCTTGGAGACAGGGAGCTATGGCTACACCTTC
TRBV6-1,TRBD1,TRBJ1-1,many,CASRNRGMNTEAFF,TGTGCCAGCCGAAACAGGGGCATGAACACTGAAGCTTTCTTT
TRBV19,.,TRBJ2-7,.,CASSITQGTFSYEQYF,TGTGCCAGTAGTATAACGCAGGGCACCTTCTCCTACGAGCAGTACTTC
TRBV20-1,TRBD2,TRBJ2-1,many,CSARIGTSDYNEQFF,TGCAGTGCTAGAATCGGGACTAGCGACTACAATGAGCAGTTCTTC
TRBV19,.,TRBJ1-2,many,CASTGGSPSYGYTF,TGTGCCAGTACCGGCGGCAGTCCCAGCTATGGCTACACCTTC
TRBV11-2,.,TRBJ1-5,many,CASSLVPGPNQPQHF,TGTGCCAGCAGCTTAGTACCAGGGCCAAATCAGCCCCAGCATTTT
TRBV3-1,.,TRBJ1-1,.,CASGQARGEGTEAFF,TGTGCCAGCGGCCAAGCCCGAGGGGAAGGCACTGAAGCTTTCTTT
TRBV19,.,TRBJ2-7,.,CASSPQGKSSYEQYF,TGTGCCAGTAGCCCACAGGGAAAGAGCTCCTACGAGCAGTACTTC
TRBV19,.,TRBJ2-4,.,CASSPTSFGGRNIQYF,TGTGCCAGTAGTCCGACTTCTTTCGGGGGGCGGAACATTCAGTACTTC
TRBV20-1,TRBD2,TRBJ2-4,few,CSAYAGGVTKNIQYF,TGCAGTGCATACGCGGGGGGGGTGACCAAAAACATTCAGTACTTC
TRBV6-1,.,TRBJ2-4,many,CASSAKNIQYF,TGTGCCAGCAGCGCCAAAAACATTCAGTACTTC
TRBV6-5,.,TRBJ2-5,many,CASSYGREETQYF,TGTGCCAGCAGTTACGGCCGGGAAGAGACCCAGTACTTC
TRBV18,.,TRBJ1-2,many,CASSPWVDNYGYTF,TGTGCCAGCTCACCATGGGTTGATAACTATGGCTACACCTTC
TRBV7-9,.,TRBJ1-1,many,CASSLGLETEAFF,TGTGCCAGCAGCTTAGGTCTCGAGACTGAAGCTTTCTTT
TRBV7-3,.,TRBJ2-1,many,CASSRAMTGANEQFF,TGTGCCAGCAGCCGAGCCATGACGGGGGCGAATGAGCAGTTCTTC
TRBV30,.,TRBJ2-7,few,CAWSATGGAVQYF,TGTGCCTGGAGTGCTACTGGGGGGGCGGTGCAGTACTTC
TRBV15,.,TRBJ1-3,.,CATSPPEFGNTIYF,TGTGCCACCAGCCCCCCGGAATTTGGAAACACCATATATTTT
TRBV7-8,TRBD1,TRBJ1-5,few,CASSVGTADFYSNQPRHF,TGTGCCAGCAGCGTAGGGACAGCGGATTTTTATAGCAATCAGCCCCGGCATTTT
TRBV7-3,TRBD1,TRBJ2-1,many,CASSLIGTGNEQFF,TGTGCCAGCAGCTTAATAGGGACAGGGAATGAGCAGTTCTTC
TRBV5-1,.,TRBJ1-6,.,CASSQGQKLNSPLHF,TGCGCCAGCAGCCAAGGACAGAAGCTTAATTCACCCCTCCACTTT
TRBV13,.,TRBJ1-2,few,CASSHLSTAPMNYGYTF,TGTGCCAGCAGTCATCTTAGCACAGCCCCTATGAACTATGGCTACACCTTC
TRBV6-1,TRBD1,TRBJ1-2,many,CASRTGVANYGYTF,TGTGCCAGCAGGACAGGGGTAGCTAACTATGGCTACACCTTC
TRBV19,TRBD2,TRBJ2-7,.,CASSRAGTSGYYEQYF,TGTGCCAGTAGTAGAGCCGGGACTAGCGGTTATTACGAGCAGTACTTC
TRBV7-9,.,TRBJ2-7,few,CASSLFPPSLEQYF,TGTGCCAGCAGCTTATTCCCCCCCTCTCTCGAGCAGTACTTC